This entry features one T cell receptor beta chain sequence. TCRdb's table, derived via immunoSEQ multiplex PCR, lists solely in-frame clones and lacks some. This sample has approximately 42,000 clones; approximately 80% occur once, and the top ten carry approximately 5%. The sample comes from a study of neoadjuvant anti-PD-1 for oral cavity cancer. Time point indicated: after neoadjuvant nivolumab, at surgical resection. No culture or expansion preceded analysis of these blood cells. Germline loops: CDR1 SGDLS, CDR2 YYNGEE. The CDR3 covers 17 residues. J lost 0 bases, V lost 0 bases, and 3 bases had no gene match.

The receptor comes from a person aged 35 to 85 with oral cavity squamous cell carcinoma. The chain recombines TRBV9 with TRBJ2-6, with TRBD1 matching over 7 bases. Sequences were derived from PBMCs, sampled after nivolumab (anti-PD-1) treatment. The CDR3 loop reads CASSVEQGISGANVLTF. For the CDR3, the DNA is TGTGCCAGCAGCGTAGAACAGGGGATCTCTGGGGCCAACGTCCTGACTTTC.